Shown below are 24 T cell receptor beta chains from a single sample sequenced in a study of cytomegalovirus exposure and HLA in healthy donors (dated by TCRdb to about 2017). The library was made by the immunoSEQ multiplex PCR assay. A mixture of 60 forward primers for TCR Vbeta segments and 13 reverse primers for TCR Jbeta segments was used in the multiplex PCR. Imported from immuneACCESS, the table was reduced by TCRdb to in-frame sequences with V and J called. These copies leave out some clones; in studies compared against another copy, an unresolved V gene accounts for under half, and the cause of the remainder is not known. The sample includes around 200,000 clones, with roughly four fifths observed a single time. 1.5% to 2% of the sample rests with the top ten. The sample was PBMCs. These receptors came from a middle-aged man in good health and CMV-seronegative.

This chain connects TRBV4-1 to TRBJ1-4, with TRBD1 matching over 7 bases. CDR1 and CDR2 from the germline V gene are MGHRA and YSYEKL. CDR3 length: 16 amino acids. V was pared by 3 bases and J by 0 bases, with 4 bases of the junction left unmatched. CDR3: CASSQGQGATNEKLFF. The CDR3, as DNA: TGCGCCAGCAGCCAGGGGCAGGGGGCAACTAATGAAAAACTGTTTTTT.

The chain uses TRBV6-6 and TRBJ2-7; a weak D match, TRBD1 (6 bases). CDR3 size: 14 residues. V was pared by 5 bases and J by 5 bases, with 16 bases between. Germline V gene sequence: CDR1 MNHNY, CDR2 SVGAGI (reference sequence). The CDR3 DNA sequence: TGTGCCAGCAGTGCCCACAGGGTGCATGACGAGCAGTACTTC. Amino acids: CASSAHRVHDEQYF.

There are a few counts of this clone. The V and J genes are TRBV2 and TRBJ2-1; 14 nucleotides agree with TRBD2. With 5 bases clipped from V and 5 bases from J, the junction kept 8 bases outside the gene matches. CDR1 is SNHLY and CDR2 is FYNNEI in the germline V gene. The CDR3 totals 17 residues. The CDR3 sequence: CASSYFPGLAGDNEQFF. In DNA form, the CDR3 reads TGTGCCAGCAGTTACTTCCCGGGACTAGCGGGAGACAATGAGCAGTTCTTC. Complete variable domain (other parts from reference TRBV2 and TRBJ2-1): EPEVTQTPSHQVTQMGQEVILRCVPISNHLYFYWYRQILGQKVEFLVSFYNNEISEKSEIFDDQFSVERPDGSNFTLKIRSTKLEDSAMYFCASSYFPGLAGDNEQFFGPGTRLTVL.

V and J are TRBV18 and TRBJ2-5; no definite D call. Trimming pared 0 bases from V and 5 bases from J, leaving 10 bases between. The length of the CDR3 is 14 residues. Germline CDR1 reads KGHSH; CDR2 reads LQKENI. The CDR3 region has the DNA TGTGCCAGCTCACCACCGCCAGGCCGGGAGACCCAGTACTTC. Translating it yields CASSPPPGRETQYF.

The CDR3 DNA reads TGCGCCAGCAGCCCACAGGGGGCTCGCTACAATGAGCAGTTCTTC. Encoded protein: CASSPQGARYNEQFF. This chain joins TRBV4-1 and TRBJ2-1; 9 bases are a match to TRBD1. CDR1 and CDR2 (germline): MGHRA, YSYEKL. The CDR3 sequence is 15 residues long. V shed 4 bases and J 3 bases; nucleotides not matched to a gene: 4.

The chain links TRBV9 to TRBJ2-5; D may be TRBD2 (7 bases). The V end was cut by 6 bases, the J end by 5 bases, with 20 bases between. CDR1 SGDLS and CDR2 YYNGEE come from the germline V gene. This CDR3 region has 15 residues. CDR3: CASTLWTAGRETQYF. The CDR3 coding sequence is TGTGCCAGCACCCTATGGACAGCGGGGAGGGAGACCCAGTACTTC.

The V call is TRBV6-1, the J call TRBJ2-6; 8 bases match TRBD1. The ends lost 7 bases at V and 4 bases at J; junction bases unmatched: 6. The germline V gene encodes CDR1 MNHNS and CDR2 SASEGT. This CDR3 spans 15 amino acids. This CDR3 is CASKTGESGANVLTF. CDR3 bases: TGTGCCAGCAAGACAGGGGAATCGGGGGCCAACGTCCTGACTTTC.

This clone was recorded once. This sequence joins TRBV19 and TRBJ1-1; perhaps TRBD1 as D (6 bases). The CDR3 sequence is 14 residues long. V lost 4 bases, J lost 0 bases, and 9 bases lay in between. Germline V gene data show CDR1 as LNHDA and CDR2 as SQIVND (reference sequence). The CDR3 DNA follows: TGTGCCAGTAGTAGGGGACACTTGAACACTGAAGCTTTCTTT. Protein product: CASSRGHLNTEAFF.

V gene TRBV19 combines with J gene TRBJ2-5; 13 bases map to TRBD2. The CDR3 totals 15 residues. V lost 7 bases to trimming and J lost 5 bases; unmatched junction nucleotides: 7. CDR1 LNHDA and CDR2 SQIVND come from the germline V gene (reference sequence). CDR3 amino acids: CASTEGLAGRETQYF. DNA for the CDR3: TGTGCCAGTACCGAGGGACTAGCGGGGCGGGAGACCCAGTACTTC.

CDR3 amino acids: CASSYSTGAGNTIYF. The CDR3 coding sequence is TGTGCCAGCAGTTACTCCACAGGGGCTGGAAACACCATATATTTT. This chain joins TRBV6-5 and TRBJ1-3, with 7 bases matching TRBD1. This CDR3 spans 15 amino acids. With V trimmed by 0 bases and J by 2 bases, 1 base remained unmatched. Per germline, CDR1 MNHEY and CDR2 SVGAGI.

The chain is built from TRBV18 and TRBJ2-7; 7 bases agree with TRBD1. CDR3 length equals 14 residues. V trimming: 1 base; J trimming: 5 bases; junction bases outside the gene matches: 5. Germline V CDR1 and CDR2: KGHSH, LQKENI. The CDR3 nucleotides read TGTGCCAGCTCACCACAGGGGGCGCTCCACGAGCAGTACTTC. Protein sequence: CASSPQGALHEQYF.

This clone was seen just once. The CDR3 loop reads CASSPRTSSLNTDTQYF. CDR3 sequence (DNA): TGTGCCAGCTCACCGAGGACTAGCTCACTAAACACAGATACGCAGTATTTT. This chain joins TRBV18 and TRBJ2-3; TRBD2 agrees at 8 bases. Germline V gene sequence: CDR1 KGHSH, CDR2 LQKENI. The CDR3 is made up of 17 amino acids. The V and J ends lost 3 bases and 2 bases, in that order; junction bases with no gene match: 10. Variable domain in full (rest from reference TRBV18 and TRBJ2-3): NAGVMQNPRHLVRRRGQEARLRCSPMKGHSHVYWYRQLPEEGLKFMVYLQKENIIDESGMPKERFSAEFPKEGPSILRIQQVVRGDSAAYFCASSPRTSSLNTDTQYFGPGTRLTVL.

CDR3 sequence reads: CASSETTGSGQPQHF. In nucleotides, the CDR3 is TGTGCCAGCAGTGAGACTACAGGGTCGGGACAGCCCCAGCATTTT. The chain carries TRBV6-1 and TRBJ1-5; weak D call: TRBD1 (6 bases). This CDR3 spans 15 amino acids. Germline-derived CDR1 and CDR2 are MNHNS and SASEGT. Trimming left V 3 bases short and J 7 bases short, with 16 bases between.

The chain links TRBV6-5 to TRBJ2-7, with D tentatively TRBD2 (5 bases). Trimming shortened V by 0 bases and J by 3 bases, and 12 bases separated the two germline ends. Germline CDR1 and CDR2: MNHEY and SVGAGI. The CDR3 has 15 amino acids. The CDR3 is CASSYSTASHYEQYF. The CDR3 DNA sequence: TGTGCCAGCAGTTACTCGACGGCTAGCCACTACGAGCAGTACTTC.

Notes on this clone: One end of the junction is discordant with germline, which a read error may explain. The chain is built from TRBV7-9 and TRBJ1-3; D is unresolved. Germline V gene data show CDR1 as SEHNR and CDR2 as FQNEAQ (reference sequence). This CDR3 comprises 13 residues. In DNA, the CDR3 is TGTTCCAGCAGCTTAACGCCGGGGATCACCATATATTTT. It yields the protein CSSSLTPGITIYF.

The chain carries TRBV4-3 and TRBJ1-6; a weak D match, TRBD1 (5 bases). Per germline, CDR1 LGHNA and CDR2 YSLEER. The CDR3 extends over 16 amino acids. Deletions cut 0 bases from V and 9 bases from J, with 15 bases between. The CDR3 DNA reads TGCGCCAGCAGCCAAGAACGGGGGGGAAGGAGTTCACCCCTCCACTTT. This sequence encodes CASSQERGGRSSPLHF.

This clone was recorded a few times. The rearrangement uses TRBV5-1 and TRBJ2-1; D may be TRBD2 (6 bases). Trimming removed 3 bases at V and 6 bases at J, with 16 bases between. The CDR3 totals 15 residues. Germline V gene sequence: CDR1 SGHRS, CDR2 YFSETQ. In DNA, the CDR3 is TGCGCCAGCAGCTCCCTAGGCGGGGCCCCCAATGAGCAGTTCTTC. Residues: CASSSLGGAPNEQFF.

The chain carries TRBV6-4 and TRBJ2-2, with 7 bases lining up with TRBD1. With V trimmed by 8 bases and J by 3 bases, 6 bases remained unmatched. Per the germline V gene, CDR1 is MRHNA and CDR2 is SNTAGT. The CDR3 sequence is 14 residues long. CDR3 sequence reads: CASRTGRDTGELFF. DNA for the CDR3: TGTGCCAGCCGGACAGGTCGAGACACCGGGGAGCTGTTTTTT.

The CDR3 DNA follows: TGTGCCACCACCCACAGTAGCACAGATACGCAGTATTTT. Protein: CATTHSSTDTQYF. This chain joins TRBV15 and TRBJ2-3; D unresolved. The germline CDR1 and CDR2 sequences are LNHNV and YYDKDF (reference sequence). This CDR3 is 13 amino acids long. Trimming shortened V by 7 bases and J by 0 bases, and 8 bases separated the two germline ends.

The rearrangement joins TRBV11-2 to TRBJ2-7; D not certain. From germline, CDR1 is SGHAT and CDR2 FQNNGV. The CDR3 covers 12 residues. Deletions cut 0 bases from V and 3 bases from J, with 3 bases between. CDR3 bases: TGTGCCAGCAGCTTAGACAGCTACGAGCAGTACTTC. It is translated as CASSLDSYEQYF.

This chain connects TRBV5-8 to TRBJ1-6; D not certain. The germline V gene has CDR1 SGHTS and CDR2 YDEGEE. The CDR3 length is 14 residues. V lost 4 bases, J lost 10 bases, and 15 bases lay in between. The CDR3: CASSPSGYSSPLHF. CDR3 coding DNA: TGTGCCAGCAGCCCCTCGGGGTACAGCTCACCCCTCCACTTT.

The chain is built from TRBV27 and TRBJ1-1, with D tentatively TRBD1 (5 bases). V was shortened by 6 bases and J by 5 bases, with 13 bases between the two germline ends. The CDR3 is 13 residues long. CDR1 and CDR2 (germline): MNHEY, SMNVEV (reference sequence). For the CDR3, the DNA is TGTGCCAGCAGCCCCTTACGGGGGACTGAAGCTTTCTTT. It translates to CASSPLRGTEAFF.

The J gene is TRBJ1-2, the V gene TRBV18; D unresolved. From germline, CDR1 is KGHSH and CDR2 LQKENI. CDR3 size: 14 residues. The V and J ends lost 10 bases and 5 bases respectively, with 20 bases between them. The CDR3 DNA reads TGTGCCACCGCCAGGAGGGCTGACCTTTATGGCTACACCTTC. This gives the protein CATARRADLYGYTF. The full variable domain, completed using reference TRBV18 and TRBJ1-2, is NAGVMQNPRHLVRRRGQEARLRCSPMKGHSHVYWYRQLPEEGLKFMVYLQKENIIDESGMPKERFSAEFPKEGPSILRIQQVVRGDSAAYFCATARRADLYGYTFGSGTRLTVV.

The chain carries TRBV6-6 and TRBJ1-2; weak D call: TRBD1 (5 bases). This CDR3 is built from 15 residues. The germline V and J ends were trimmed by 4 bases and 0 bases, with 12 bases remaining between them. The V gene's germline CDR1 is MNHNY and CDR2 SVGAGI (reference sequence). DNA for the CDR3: TGTGCCAGCAGTTCTACAGGTGCCACTAACTATGGCTACACCTTC. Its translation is CASSSTGATNYGYTF.